A selection of T cell receptor beta chains follows, all from one sample in a study of identical twins. Using its own MiXCR run on the 5' RACE reads, TCRdb lists one record per CDR3 protein. The sample consists of around 490,000 distinct CDR3 sequences, around an eighth of them appearing once. Separately, the same data were catalogued under a study of yellow fever vaccine responses in identical twins.

The sequencing input was CD4+ T cells sorted from blood. These receptors originate from a woman aged 18 to 35 in good health. CDR3s include the opening cysteine and the closing phenylalanine or tryptophan. D genes are given only for firm matches. Expanded clones are given a class, and other clones once, few, many or no size at all.

TRBJ2-3 | few | TRBV29-1 | TRBD1 | TGCAGCGGGGACAGGGGGGCAGATACGCAGTATTTT | CSGDRGADTQYF
TRBJ1-1 | . | TRBV5-6 | TRBD1 | TGTGCCAGCAGCTTGCTGGGACAGGGGGAGAACACTGAAGCTTTCTTT | CASSLLGQGENTEAFF
TRBJ1-2 | many | TRBV5-1 | . | TGCGCCAGCAGCCTGACAGAAAAAGCTAACTATGGCTACACCTTC | CASSLTEKANYGYTF
TRBJ2-7 | many | TRBV9 | . | TGTGCCAGCAGCGTAGGTTCCCATGGGGTTCTGGGCGAGCAGTACTTC | CASSVGSHGVLGEQYF
TRBJ2-2 | . | TRBV19 | TRBD2 | TGTGCCAGTAGTATGGGGCTAGCGGGAGTCGGGGAGCTGTTTTTT | CASSMGLAGVGELFF
TRBJ2-7 | few | TRBV12-3/TRBV12-4 | . | TGTGCCAGCAGGGAGGACCACTCCTACGAGCAGTACTTC | CASREDHSYEQYF
TRBJ2-7 | . | TRBV6-5 | . | TGTGCCAGCAGTTACACAACTGGGCCGTCCTTGGGCTACGAGCAGTACTTC | CASSYTTGPSLGYEQYF
TRBJ1-2 | . | TRBV29-1 | . | TGCAGCGTTGAAGATCCAACTGGCTACACCTTC | CSVEDPTGYTF
TRBJ2-3 | . | TRBV7-6 | . | TGTGCCAGCACCTCGGGGGTCGACACTCGCACAGATACGCAGTATTTT | CASTSGVDTRTDTQYF
TRBJ2-3 | . | TRBV7-9 | . | TGTGCCAGCAGCTTAGGAGATCGGGTGAGCTCCAAAGATACGCAGTATTTT | CASSLGDRVSSKDTQYF
TRBJ2-3 | . | TRBV6-1 | TRBD1 | TGTGCCAGCAGCACCGGTCGGGACAGCTCAGATACGCAGTATTTT | CASSTGRDSSDTQYF
TRBJ2-2 | few | TRBV5-1 | . | TGCGCCAGCAGCTTCGGTGAGGGACTTAACACCGGGGAGCTGTTTTTT | CASSFGEGLNTGELFF
TRBJ2-4 | . | TRBV2 | TRBD2 | TGTGCCAGCAGTGCCATAGCGGGAATGAACATTCAGTACTTC | CASSAIAGMNIQYF
TRBJ2-1 | few | TRBV18 | TRBD2 | TGTGCCAGCTCACCACCCCTCCCCGGGGGGAATGAGCAGTTCTTC | CASSPPLPGGNEQFF
TRBJ2-7 | few | TRBV20-1 | TRBD1 | TGCAGTGCTTCTCCGGGACAGACCTACGAGCAGTACTTC | CSASPGQTYEQYF
TRBJ1-5 | . | TRBV7-2 | TRBD1 | TGTGCCAGCAGTCCAGGGGGCGAGGGACAGCCCCAGCATTTT | CASSPGGEGQPQHF
TRBJ2-2 | . | TRBV20-1 | . | TGCAGTGCTAGAGGACGGACACGGAACACCGGGGAGCTGTTTTTT | CSARGRTRNTGELFF
TRBJ2-7 | . | TRBV3-1 | TRBD2 | TGTGCCAGCAGCCCTACCCGGACTAGCGGGAGGAGCCACGAGCAGTACTTC | CASSPTRTSGRSHEQYF
TRBJ2-7 | few | TRBV5-1 | . | TGCGCCAGCAGCTTCGTCAGCCAGTCCTACGAGCAGTACTTC | CASSFVSQSYEQYF
TRBJ2-5 | . | TRBV2 | . | TGTGCCAGCACCCCTAGGGCGGGGACGTCGGGGACCCAGTACTTC | CASTPRAGTSGTQYF
TRBJ2-3 | few | TRBV3-1 | TRBD1 | TGTGCCAGCAGCCAACGAGGGGGCATCGGCACAGATACGCAGTATTTT | CASSQRGGIGTDTQYF
TRBJ2-7 | many | TRBV25-1 | TRBD1 | TGTGCCAGCAGTGAACTCCGGGACAGAACCTCCTACGAGCAGTACTTC | CASSELRDRTSYEQYF
TRBJ2-2 | . | TRBV10-2 | TRBD1 | TGCGCCAGCAGGATACAGGGGCCCGGGGAGCTGTTTTTT | CASRIQGPGELFF
TRBJ1-1 | . | TRBV6-2/TRBV6-3 | . | TGTGCCAGCAGTTATCGGCCCAGACCCGGGGTGAACACTGAAGCTTTCTTT | CASSYRPRPGVNTEAFF
TRBJ2-1 | . | TRBV5-1 | TRBD2 | TGCGCCAGCAGCTTGGGACTAGCGGGACTACCTTCCTACAATGAGCAGTTCTTC | CASSLGLAGLPSYNEQFF
TRBJ2-1 | . | TRBV5-1 | . | TGCGCCAGCAGCAAATTCTGGACAGGAGGGGAAACCAATGAGCAGTTCTTC | CASSKFWTGGETNEQFF